This TCR beta chain was captured in a study of somatic mutations in cytotoxic T cells in rheumatoid arthritis. In the study overall: The flow sorting of some V beta antibody-stained T-cell populations reached nearly 100% purity, and the sorted populations included V beta1+ cells sequenced for TCRB.

Data came from immunoSEQ multiplex PCR; TCRdb stores just in-frame clones and leaves some out. The table shows just over 20,000 clones, with under 85% occurring only once. The specimen was CD8+ T cells sorted from blood. This TCR was sampled from an adult with rheumatoid arthritis.

The DNA of the CDR3 is TGTGCCAGCAGCGCGGGGGGACAGGGTAGTTACGAGCAGTACTTC. It codes for CASSAGGQGSYEQYF. The chain combines TRBV13 with TRBJ2-7, with TRBD1 as a possible D gene (9 bases). The CDR3 has 15 residues. Germline CDR1 is PRHDT and CDR2 is FYEKMQ (reference sequence). Trimming pared 5 bases from V and 4 bases from J, leaving 18 bases between.